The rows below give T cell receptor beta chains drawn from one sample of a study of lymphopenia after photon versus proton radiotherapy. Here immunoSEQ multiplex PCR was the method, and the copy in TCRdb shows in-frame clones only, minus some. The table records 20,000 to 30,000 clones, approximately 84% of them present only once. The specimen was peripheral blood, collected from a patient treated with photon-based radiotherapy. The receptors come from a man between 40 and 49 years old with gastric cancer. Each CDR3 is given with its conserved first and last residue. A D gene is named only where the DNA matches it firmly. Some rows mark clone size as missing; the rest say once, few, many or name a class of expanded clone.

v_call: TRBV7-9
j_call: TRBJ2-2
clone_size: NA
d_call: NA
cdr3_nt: TGTGCCAGCACCCTCCAAGGAGGAGGCGGGGAGCTGTTTTTT
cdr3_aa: CASTLQGGGGELFF

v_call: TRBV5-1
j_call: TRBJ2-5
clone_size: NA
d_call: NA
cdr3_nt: TGCGCCAGCAGCGTATTGCCGGGCAACCAAGAGACCCAGTACTTC
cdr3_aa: CASSVLPGNQETQYF

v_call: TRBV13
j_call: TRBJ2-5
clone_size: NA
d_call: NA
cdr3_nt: TGTGCCAGCAGCGAAGTCGGGACTCAAGAGACCCAGTACTTC
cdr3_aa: CASSEVGTQETQYF

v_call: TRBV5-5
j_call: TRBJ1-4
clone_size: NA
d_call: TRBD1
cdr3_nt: TGTGCCAGCAGCACCCTAGGGGGCCCCGCGGGAAATGAAAAACTGTTTTTT
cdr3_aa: CASSTLGGPAGNEKLFF

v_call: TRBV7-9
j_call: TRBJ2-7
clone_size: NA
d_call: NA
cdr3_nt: TGTGCCAGCAGCTTAGCCGCGGGCTCCTACGAGCAGTACTTC
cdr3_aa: CASSLAAGSYEQYF

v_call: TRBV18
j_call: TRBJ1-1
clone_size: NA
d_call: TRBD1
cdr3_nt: TGTGCCAGCTCACCGATTACAGGGGCCCTGAACACTGAAGCTTTCTTT
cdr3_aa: CASSPITGALNTEAFF

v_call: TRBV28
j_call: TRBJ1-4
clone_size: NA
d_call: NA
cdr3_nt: TGTGCCAGCTCAACATTAATCTTCGAAAAACTGTTTTTT
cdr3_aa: CASSTLIFEKLFF

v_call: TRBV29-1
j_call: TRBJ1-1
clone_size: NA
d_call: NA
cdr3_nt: TGCAGCGTTCGGGGTAGGATCCGAAACACTGAAGCTTTCTTT
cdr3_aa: CSVRGRIRNTEAFF

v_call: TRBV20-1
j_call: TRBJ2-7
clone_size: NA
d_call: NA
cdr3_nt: TGCAGTGCGGGACCGGACGAGCAGTACTTC
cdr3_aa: CSAGPDEQYF

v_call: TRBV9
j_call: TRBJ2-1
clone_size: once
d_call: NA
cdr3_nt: TGTGCCAGCAGCGTAGGGGGGGACACGAATGAGCAGTTCTTC
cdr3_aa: CASSVGGDTNEQFF

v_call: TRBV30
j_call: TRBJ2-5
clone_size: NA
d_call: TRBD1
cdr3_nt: TGTGCCTGGAGTGCGGGACAGGGGGAACAGACCCAGTACTTC
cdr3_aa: CAWSAGQGEQTQYF

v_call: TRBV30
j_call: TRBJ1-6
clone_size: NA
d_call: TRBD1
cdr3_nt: TGTGCCTTAGACAGGGAAACCTCACCCCTCCACTTT
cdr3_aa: CALDRETSPLHF

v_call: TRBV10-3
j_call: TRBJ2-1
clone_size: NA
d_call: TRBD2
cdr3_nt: TGTGCCATCAGTGAATCGGTCGGCGGGGGGGACAATGAGCAGTTCTTC
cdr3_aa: CAISESVGGGDNEQFF

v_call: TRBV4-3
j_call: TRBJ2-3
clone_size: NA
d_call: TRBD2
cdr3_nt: TGCGCCAGCAGCGGTGGCGGGGGGGTCACAGATACGCAGTATTTT
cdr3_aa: CASSGGGGVTDTQYF

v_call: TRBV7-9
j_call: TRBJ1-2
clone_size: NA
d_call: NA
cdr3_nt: TGTGCCAGCAGCCAACCCCCAGCTAACTATGGCTACACCTTC
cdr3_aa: CASSQPPANYGYTF

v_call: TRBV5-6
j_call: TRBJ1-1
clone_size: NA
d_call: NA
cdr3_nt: TGTGCCAGCAGCTTACCGGTCGCGAACACTGAAGCTTTCTTT
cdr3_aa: CASSLPVANTEAFF

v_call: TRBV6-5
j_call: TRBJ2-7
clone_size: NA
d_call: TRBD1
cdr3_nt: TGTGCCAGCAGTTACCCGGGACAGGGCCGCTACGAGCAGTACTTC
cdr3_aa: CASSYPGQGRYEQYF

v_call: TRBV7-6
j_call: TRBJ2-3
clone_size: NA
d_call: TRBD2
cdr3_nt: TGTGCCAGCAGCTATAGCGGGGGGTTGACAGATACGCAGTATTTT
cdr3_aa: CASSYSGGLTDTQYF

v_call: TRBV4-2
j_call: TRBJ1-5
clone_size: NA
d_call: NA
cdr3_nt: TGTGCCAGCAGCCAAGTTTCGGCAGCTTATAGCAATCAGCCCCAGCATTTT
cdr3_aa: CASSQVSAAYSNQPQHF

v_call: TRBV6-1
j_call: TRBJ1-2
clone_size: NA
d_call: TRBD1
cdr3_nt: TGTGCCAGCACTCAGACCAGGGGGCGCAGGGGCTACACCTTC
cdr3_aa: CASTQTRGRRGYTF

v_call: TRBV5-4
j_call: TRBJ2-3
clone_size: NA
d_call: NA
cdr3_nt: TGTGCCAGCAGCCGGGGGGCCAGCACAGATACGCAGTATTTT
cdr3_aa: CASSRGASTDTQYF

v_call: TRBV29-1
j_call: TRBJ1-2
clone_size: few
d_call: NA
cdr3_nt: TGCAGCGCTCACAGTCTCTCGGGGAATGGCTACACCTTC
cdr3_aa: CSAHSLSGNGYTF

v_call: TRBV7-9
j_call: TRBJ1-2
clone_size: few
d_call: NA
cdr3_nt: TGTGCCAGCAGCTTACCGGCGCACTATGGCTACACCTTC
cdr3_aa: CASSLPAHYGYTF

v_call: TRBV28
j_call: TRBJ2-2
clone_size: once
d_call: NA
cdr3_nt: TGTGCCAGCCTGCGTCGGAACACCGGGGAGCTGTTTTTT
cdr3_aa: CASLRRNTGELFF

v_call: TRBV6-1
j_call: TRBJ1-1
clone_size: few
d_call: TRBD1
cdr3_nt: TGTGCCAGCAACTCAGGGGGCATCCTTCCTGAAGCTTTCTTT
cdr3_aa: CASNSGGILPEAFF

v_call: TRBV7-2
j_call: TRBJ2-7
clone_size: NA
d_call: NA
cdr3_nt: TGTGCCAGCAGCTACCGGGACGGAGTCGGTGAGCAGTACTTC
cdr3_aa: CASSYRDGVGEQYF